The 18 T cell receptor beta chains below all came from one sample that was sequenced in a study of blood T cells in healthy people across ages. Next came a second PCR, run for about 6 to 12 cycles, which used a sample-barcoded 5' primer along with a J-beta primer mix. TCRdb processed the 5' RACE reads anew with MiXCR; each CDR3 protein has one entry. Of about 1.6 million distinct CDR3 sequences in the sample, about 35% were seen once. The material sequenced was blood. The source is a woman aged 25 to 39 in good health.

This clonotype showed up just a few times. The chain recombines TRBV15 with TRBJ2-3; 10 positions agree with TRBD2. Germline-derived CDR1 and CDR2 are LNHNV and YYDKDF (reference sequence). Trimming at V came to 1 base and at J to 2 bases, leaving 12 bases not matched to a gene. CDR3 length: 19 amino acids. CDR3 nucleotides: TGTGCCACCAGCAGAGTTCCGTGGCTCGGACTAGCGGACACAGATACGCAGTATTTT. Amino acids: CATSRVPWLGLADTDTQYF. The whole variable domain, filled in from reference TRBV15 and TRBJ2-3, reads DAMVIQNPRYQVTQFGKPVTLSCSQTLNHNVMYWYQQKSSQAPKLLFHYYDKDFNNEADTPDNFQSRRPNTSFCFLDIRSPGLGDTAMYLCATSRVPWLGLADTDTQYFGPGTRLTVL.

This clonotype was recorded a few times. The genes are TRBV4-1 and TRBJ1-2; TRBD1 agrees at 7 bases. V lost 5 bases and J lost 7; bases outside the gene matches: 13. This CDR3 contains 15 residues. Germline CDR1 is MGHRA and CDR2 is YSYEKL. Written as DNA, the CDR3 is TGCGCCAGCAGCGCCAAAGGCCAGGGACAGACTGGCTACACCTTC. Its protein product is CASSAKGQGQTGYTF.

The sample holds a few counts of this clonotype. The gene calls are TRBV6-4 and TRBJ2-1; no definite D call. V was clipped by 8 bases and J by 4 bases, with 21 bases between them. There are 16 residues in the CDR3. CDR1 MRHNA and CDR2 SNTAGT come from the germline V gene. CDR3 DNA: TGTGCCAGCCGGTACCTAGAGCCAATTCGGTACAATGAGCAGTTCTTC. This codes for CASRYLEPIRYNEQFF.

The chain couples TRBV5-1 to TRBJ2-3, with D possibly matching TRBD2 (5 bases). This CDR3 contains 18 residues. V was clipped by 0 bases and J by 1 base, with 18 bases between them. Per the germline V gene, CDR1 is SGHRS and CDR2 is YFSETQ. As DNA, the CDR3 is TGCGCCAGCAGCTTGGTTGTCGCGGGCTCGTCTGGCACAGATACGCAGTATTTT. Translation: CASSLVVAGSSGTDTQYF.

The chain recombines TRBV6-2 or TRBV6-3 with TRBJ2-7; TRBD1 matches 9 bases. The CDR3 spans 17 residues. Trimming at V came to 0 bases and at J to 4 bases, leaving 10 bases not matched to a gene. CDR1 and CDR2 (germline): MNHEY, SVGEGT. The CDR3 DNA reads TGTGCCAGCAGTTACTCGAAAACAGGGGGCGCGTTATACGAGCAGTACTTC. Translated, it gives CASSYSKTGGALYEQYF.

This clonotype occurred a few times. This chain joins TRBV20-1 and TRBJ2-1; possibly TRBD2 for D (5 bases). The CDR3 sequence is 16 residues long. V lost 1 base and J 3 bases, leaving 16 bases between the germline ends. Germline CDR1 and CDR2: DFQATT and SNEGSKA (reference sequence). CDR3 DNA sequence: TGCAGTGCTAGAGTCCCAGCGGCCGTCCTCTACAATGAGCAGTTCTTC. Translating it yields CSARVPAAVLYNEQFF.

The chain has TRBV28 and TRBJ2-5; 10 nucleotides line up with TRBD1. Germline values: CDR1 MDHEN, CDR2 SYDVKM. This CDR3 region has 17 residues. With V trimmed by 2 bases and J by 5 bases, 11 bases remained unmatched. In DNA form, the CDR3 reads TGTGCCAGCAGTTTAACTTTGGGGACAGGGGCTTGGGAGACCCAGTACTTC. Translated: CASSLTLGTGAWETQYF.

This clonotype was observed many times. The V gene is TRBV29-1, the J gene TRBJ2-7; TRBD2 might be the D (5 bases). Trimming removed 7 bases at V and 5 bases at J, with 12 bases between. The CDR3 has 11 residues. Germline CDR1 SQVTM, CDR2 ANQGSEA. CDR3 DNA: TGCAGCGGGACCCGGGGTAACGAGCAGTACTTC. Translating gives CSGTRGNEQYF.

The chain uses TRBV3-1 and TRBJ1-2; no firm D call. The CDR3 is made up of 12 amino acids. Trimming stripped 7 bases from V and 5 bases from J, with 11 bases between. CDR1 is LGHDT, CDR2 YNNKEL, per germline (reference sequence). The CDR3 nucleotides read TGTGCCAGCAAGTCCCGAGGTTATGGCTACACCTTC. This encodes CASKSRGYGYTF.

This clonotype was detected only a few times. The chain joins TRBV5-5 to TRBJ1-2; TRBD1 is a possible D gene (5 bases). The V end was cut by 5 bases, the J end by 8 bases, with 19 bases between. The CDR3 spans 14 residues. In germline, CDR1 is SGHKS, CDR2 YYEKEE (reference sequence). CDR3 sequence reads: CASRIIQGTEGYTF. The CDR3 nucleotides read TGTGCCAGCAGAATTATCCAGGGCACGGAGGGCTACACCTTC.

For the CDR3, the DNA is TGTGCCAGCAGCATAGGGACAGAGACGGGGGCCAACGTCCTGACTTTC. Its translation: CASSIGTETGANVLTF. The chain is built from TRBV7-2 and TRBJ2-6, with 7 bases identical to TRBD1. J was trimmed by 4 bases and V by 5 bases; bases with no gene match: 8. The CDR3 is 16 residues long. The V gene's germline CDR1 is SGHTA and CDR2 FQGNSA.

The chain links TRBV9 to TRBJ1-1; perhaps TRBD1 as D (6 bases). The CDR3 length is 14 residues. The germline V gene has CDR1 SGDLS and CDR2 YYNGEE. Trimming left V 3 bases short and J 1 base short, with 10 bases between. In nucleotides, the CDR3 is TGTGCCAGCAGCGCAGGACAGCAGAACACTGAAGCTTTCTTT. This gives the protein CASSAGQQNTEAFF. Together with reference TRBV9 and TRBJ1-1, the CDR3 gives the full variable domain: DSGVTQTPKHLITATGQRVTLRCSPRSGDLSVYWYQQSLDQGLQFLIQYYNGEERAKGNILERFSAQQFPDLHSELNLSSLELGDSALYFCASSAGQQNTEAFFGQGTRLTVV.

This clonotype was seen ten or more times. The rearrangement joins TRBV12-3 or TRBV12-4 to TRBJ2-3; possibly TRBD2 for D (5 bases). The CDR3 runs to 14 residues. Deletions cut 3 bases from V and 0 bases from J, with 7 bases between. CDR3 sequence: CASSLERSTDTQYF. CDR3 bases: TGTGCCAGCAGTTTGGAGCGGAGCACAGATACGCAGTATTTT.

The J gene is TRBJ2-5, the V gene TRBV6-5; D perhaps matches TRBD1 (6 bases). Germline V gene lookup returns CDR1 MNHEY and CDR2 SVGAGI. Deletions cut 10 bases from V and 4 bases from J, with 16 bases between. The length of the CDR3 is 13 residues. CDR3 in amino acids: CATSYREGETQYF. For the CDR3, the DNA is TGTGCCACCTCCTACAGGGAAGGAGAGACCCAGTACTTC.

Points on this clonotype: A much larger clone differs from this one at a single base, so this may be a read error. The chain recombines TRBV12-3 or TRBV12-4 with TRBJ2-5, with D perhaps TRBD2 (5 bases). CDR3 size: 14 residues. V lost 6 bases, J lost 5 bases, and 16 bases lay in between. CDR3 DNA sequence: TGTGCCAGCAGCCCTCGACGGGGAAGCGAGACCCAGTACTTC. Translating it yields CASSPRRGSETQYF.

The V call is TRBV25-1, the J call TRBJ2-5; D ambiguous. The CDR3 is 14 residues long. Germline CDR1 and CDR2: MGHDK and SYGVNS. V lost 4 bases, J lost 11 bases, and 20 bases lay in between. The CDR3 nucleotides read TGTGCCAGCAGTGCCCTGATGGGGAATCCCAAACAGTACTTC. Its translation: CASSALMGNPKQYF.

This clonotype was recorded at least ten times. V usage is TRBV4-2 and J usage is TRBJ1-5; 7 nucleotides match TRBD1. CDR1 is LGHNA, CDR2 YNFKEQ, per germline. V was pared by 2 bases and J by 5 bases, with 6 bases of the junction left unmatched. CDR3 length: 15 residues. DNA of the CDR3: TGTGCCAGCAGCCAAATAGGGGACAGCCATCAGCCCCAGCATTTT. This translates into CASSQIGDSHQPQHF.

This clonotype turned up a few times. CDR3: CSARAGEVTNEKLFF. CDR3 coding DNA: TGCAGTGCTAGGGCAGGGGAGGTAACTAATGAAAAACTGTTTTTT. The gene calls are TRBV20-1 and TRBJ1-4; TRBD1 might be the D (6 bases). The V end lost 3 bases, the J end lost 1 base, and 12 bases lay between the germline ends. The germline gives CDR1 DFQATT, CDR2 SNEGSKA (reference sequence). This CDR3 is 15 amino acids long.